The 14 T cell receptor beta chains below come from one sample, sequenced in a study of blood T cell repertoires in COVID-19 (dated by TCRdb to about 2020). The protocol used for the library was the immunoSEQ multiplex PCR assay. TCRdb stores this immuneACCESS table with in-frame sequences only. Part of the clones is absent; in the studies checked, under half of the shortfall reflects unresolved V genes, and no reason is known for the rest. This sample has roughly 110,000 clones in its table, and roughly 81% of those were observed once. Jointly, the top ten make up 1.4% to 1.5% of the sample. The sequencing sample was made of peripheral blood. The receptor source for this set is a man aged 35-49 years with acute or convalescent COVID-19.

The rearrangement links TRBV3-1 (or the pseudogene TRBV3-2) to TRBJ2-7, with D perhaps matching TRBD1 (6 bases). V was pared by 4 bases and J by 4 bases, with 14 bases between. Germline-derived CDR1 and CDR2 are LGHDT and YNNKEL (reference sequence). CDR3 length: 14 amino acids. CDR3 protein: CASSRATGQYEQYF. The CDR3 coding sequence is TGTGCCAGCAGCCGAGCTACAGGGCAGTACGAGCAGTACTTC.

The V call is TRBV19, the J call TRBJ1-5, with TRBD1 matching 7 bases. Germline CDR1 LNHDA, CDR2 SQIVND (reference sequence). This CDR3 spans 14 amino acids. Unmatched junction bases numbered 9, after V lost 7 bases and J lost 6 bases. This CDR3 is CASKTGSVGQPQHF. The DNA of the CDR3 is TGTGCCAGTAAGACAGGGTCGGTTGGTCAGCCCCAGCATTTT.

The chain carries TRBV19 and TRBJ2-7; no definite D call. Germline V CDR1 and CDR2: LNHDA, SQIVND (reference sequence). This CDR3 is built from 14 residues. V was cut by 4 bases and J by 6 bases, with 16 bases left in between. The CDR3 protein is CASSNLDSPREQYF. The CDR3 nucleotides are TGTGCCAGTAGTAACCTAGATTCCCCTCGCGAGCAGTACTTC.

The rearrangement links TRBV10-3 to TRBJ1-4; TRBD1 is a possible D gene (5 bases). The V end lost 3 bases, the J end lost 0 bases, and 8 bases lay between the germline ends. The CDR3 spans 15 residues. Germline V CDR1 and CDR2: ENHRY, SYGVKD. The CDR3 loop reads CAISDRVATNEKLFF. DNA for the CDR3: TGTGCCATCAGTGACAGGGTAGCAACTAATGAAAAACTGTTTTTT.

The rearrangement joins TRBV19 to TRBJ1-6; D perhaps matches TRBD1 (5 bases). Germline CDR1 LNHDA, CDR2 SQIVND (reference sequence). This CDR3 spans 12 amino acids. Deletions cut 6 bases from V and 14 bases from J, with 14 bases between. The DNA of the CDR3 is TGTGCCAGTAGCCGAACGGGGGAGGCCCTCCACTTT. Its translation: CASSRTGEALHF.

The V gene is TRBV12-3 or TRBV12-4, the J gene TRBJ2-1, with 7 bases matching TRBD2. The CDR3 length is 12 residues. V dropped 5 bases and J dropped 7; count of bases not matched to a gene: 2. In DNA, the CDR3 is TGTGCCAGCAGTCTACTAGCGAATGAGCAGTTCTTC. This codes for CASSLLANEQFF.

The DNA for the CDR3 is TGTGCCAGCAGCCCCCGTGGTTCCCCGTTTAGCTACGAGCAGTACTTC. Amino acid sequence: CASSPRGSPFSYEQYF. This chain connects TRBV13 to TRBJ2-7; unclear D gene. The length of the CDR3 is 16 residues. Trimming cost V 5 bases and J 3 bases, with 20 bases left between them. The germline V gene encodes CDR1 PRHDT and CDR2 FYEKMQ (reference sequence).

This sequence joins TRBV18 and TRBJ2-3, with 11 bases aligning to TRBD2. This CDR3 has 17 residues. The germline CDR1 and CDR2 sequences are KGHSH and LQKENI. V was clipped by 6 bases and J by 1 base; unmatched bases: 9. CDR3 sequence (DNA): TGTGCCAGCTCTCTCTCGACTAGCGGGGCACGCACAGATACGCAGTATTTT. It specifies CASSLSTSGARTDTQYF.

Notes on this clone: This sample also contains other DNA sequences that code for the same CDR3. The chain uses TRBV5-1 and TRBJ1-2; 9 bases map to TRBD1. The germline V gene encodes CDR1 SGHRS and CDR2 YFSETQ. The CDR3 length is 12 residues. The junction had 1 base not matched to a gene; V was cut back by 4 bases and J by 6 bases. The CDR3 is CASSRTGDGYTF. The CDR3 DNA sequence: TGCGCCAGCAGCAGGACAGGGGATGGCTACACCTTC.

This clone has just one count. This CDR3 is CASSLDGTSSDEQFF. The CDR3 nucleotides read TGTGCCAGCAGCTTAGATGGGACTAGCTCGGATGAGCAGTTCTTC. This chain links TRBV11-3 with TRBJ2-1; 9 nucleotides agree with TRBD2. With V trimmed by 0 bases and J by 8 bases, 5 bases remained unmatched. The CDR3 loop spans 15 amino acids. CDR1 is SGHNT, CDR2 YENEEA, per germline. Full variable domain (outside the CDR3, taken from reference TRBV11-3 and TRBJ2-1): EAGVVQSPRYKIIEKKQPVAFWCNPISGHNTLYWYLQNLGQGPELLIRYENEEAVDDSQLPKDRFSAERLKGVDSTLKIQPAELGDSAVYLCASSLDGTSSDEQFFGPGTRLTVL.

This sequence joins TRBV3-1 (or the pseudogene TRBV3-2) and TRBJ2-4, with 8 nucleotides matching TRBD1. The CDR3 totals 18 residues. CDR1 is LGHDT, CDR2 YNNKEL, per germline (reference sequence). After removal of 2 bases from V and 2 bases from J, the junction contained 11 bases not matched to a gene. CDR3 nucleotides: TGTGCCAGCAGCCAAAAATTTCAGCAGGGGGCATCCAAAAACATTCAGTACTTC. It specifies CASSQKFQQGASKNIQYF.

The J gene is TRBJ1-6, the V gene TRBV6-5; D is possibly TRBD1 (5 bases). Germline-derived CDR1 and CDR2 are MNHEY and SVGAGI. Deletions cut 0 bases from V and 12 bases from J, with 15 bases between. The CDR3 covers 15 residues. This chain's CDR3 is CASSYSKQAERPLHF. The CDR3 DNA is TGTGCCAGCAGTTACTCGAAACAGGCCGAGCGACCCCTCCACTTT.

V and J are TRBV2 and TRBJ2-7, with 8 bases that match TRBD2. Per germline, CDR1 SNHLY and CDR2 FYNNEI. The length of the CDR3 is 14 residues. V gave up 6 bases and J gave up 2 bases; unmatched junction bases: 6. For the CDR3, the DNA is TGTGCCAGCAGAGCCCTAGCGGGTGCCTACGAGCAGTACTTC. This gives the protein CASRALAGAYEQYF.

This clone was counted a few times. This chain links TRBV12-5 with TRBJ1-4; D ambiguous. This CDR3 contains 15 residues. The V gene lost 0 bases and the J gene lost 4 bases, with 9 bases spanning the gap. CDR1 is LGHNT and CDR2 is FRNRAP in the germline V gene. As DNA, the CDR3 is TGTGCTAGTGGTTTGGTACAGAGCTTTAATGAAAAACTGTTTTTT. Translating gives CASGLVQSFNEKLFF. Together with reference TRBV12-5 and TRBJ1-4, the CDR3 gives the full variable domain: DARVTQTPRHKVTEMGQEVTMRCQPILGHNTVFWYRQTMMQGLELLAYFRNRAPLDDSGMPKDRFSAEMPDATLATLKIQPSEPRDSAVYFCASGLVQSFNEKLFFGSGTQLSVL.